Shown below are 12 T cell receptor beta chains from a single sample sequenced in a study of T cell responses to AZD1222 COVID-19 vaccine. Repertoires were generated with immunoSEQ multiplex PCR, while TCRdb's copy carries only in-frame clones and drops some. Of about 120,000 clones listed, 70% to 90% are singletons. The starting material was peripheral blood, obtained 28 days after the second AZD1222 dose. The receptors come from an adult who received the AZD1222 COVID-19 vaccine.

This clone occurred once. The chain's CDR3 is CASSPLSSAGNTEAFF. For the CDR3, the DNA is TGTGCCAGCAGCCCCCTGTCATCTGCGGGAAACACTGAAGCTTTCTTT. This chain uses TRBV27 with TRBJ1-1; D is unresolved. Per germline, CDR1 MNHEY and CDR2 SMNVEV (reference sequence). There are 16 residues in the CDR3. V was pared by 6 bases and J by 2 bases, with 19 bases between.

This clone was recorded once. J is TRBJ1-5 and V is TRBV10-3; unclear D gene. Trimming pared 2 bases from V and 1 base from J, leaving 12 bases between. The CDR3 length is 16 residues. Germline loops: CDR1 ENHRY, CDR2 SYGVKD. CDR3 in DNA: TGTGCCATCAGTGAGATTGAGGTGGAAAGCAATCAGCCCCAGCATTTT. This translates into CAISEIEVESNQPQHF.

This clone has only one observation. The chain is built from TRBV19 and TRBJ2-7; 9 nucleotides line up with TRBD2. CDR1 is LNHDA and CDR2 is SQIVND in the germline V gene (reference sequence). The V segment lost 6 bases and the J segment 5 bases; nucleotides outside the gene matches: 11. This CDR3 has 15 amino acids. DNA of the CDR3: TGTGCCAGTAGCCCCGCGGGAGCGGGGGGAAACGAGCAGTACTTC. As protein: CASSPAGAGGNEQYF.

The chain joins TRBV27 to TRBJ2-6; D remains unclear. V lost 1 base and J lost 4, with 2 bases in between. In germline, CDR1 is MNHEY, CDR2 SMNVEV (reference sequence). This CDR3 spans 13 amino acids. In nucleotides, the CDR3 is TGTGCCAGCAGTTTATTGGGGGCCAACGTCCTGACTTTC. Amino acid sequence: CASSLLGANVLTF.

The chain joins TRBV7-8 to TRBJ1-1; 8 nucleotides line up with TRBD1. The CDR3 runs to 15 residues. The V and J ends lost 1 base and 7 bases, in that order; junction bases with no gene match: 8. The germline gives CDR1 SGHVS, CDR2 FQNEAQ. As DNA, the CDR3 is TGTGCCAGCAGCTTAGGTGGGGCAGGGGGCGATGAAGCTTTCTTT. This gives the protein CASSLGGAGGDEAFF.

The chain combines TRBV7-9 with TRBJ2-2, with 8 bases fitting TRBD2. V lost 5 bases, J lost 2 bases, and 7 bases stayed unmatched. This CDR3 contains 16 residues. Germline assignment: CDR1 SEHNR and CDR2 FQNEAQ (reference sequence). The CDR3 sequence is CASSRQRGLNTGELFF. In nucleotides, the CDR3 is TGTGCCAGCAGCCGTCAGCGGGGGCTAAACACCGGGGAGCTGTTTTTT.

The gene calls are TRBV6-5 and TRBJ1-1; the D is unclear. Trimming removed 10 bases at V and 0 bases at J, with 12 bases between. The CDR3 has 13 residues. Per the germline V gene, CDR1 is MNHEY and CDR2 is SVGAGI. CDR3 in DNA: TGTGCCACCCGTTTTTCGATGAACACTGAAGCTTTCTTT. Protein product: CATRFSMNTEAFF.

This clone occurred once. The V gene is TRBV5-1, the J gene TRBJ2-5; 7 positions match TRBD1. The CDR3 is made up of 14 amino acids. Germline loops: CDR1 SGHRS, CDR2 YFSETQ. V shed 3 bases, J shed 4 bases, and the junction held 6 bases outside the gene matches. Written as DNA, the CDR3 is TGCGCCAGCAGCTCCCGACAGGGCGGAGAGACCCAGTACTTC. Translated, it gives CASSSRQGGETQYF.

V and J are TRBV2 and TRBJ1-6, with D perhaps matching TRBD1 (5 bases). The CDR3 spans 13 residues. Trimming cost V 6 bases and J 10 bases, with 13 bases left between them. Germline CDR1 SNHLY, CDR2 FYNNEI. As DNA, the CDR3 is TGTGCCAGCAGGGAGGGGATGGTATCACCCCTCCACTTT. Amino acid sequence: CASREGMVSPLHF. The full variable domain, rest sourced from reference TRBV2 and TRBJ1-6, is EPEVTQTPSHQVTQMGQEVILRCVPISNHLYFYWYRQILGQKVEFLVSFYNNEISEKSEIFDDQFSVERPDGSNFTLKIRSTKLEDSAMYFCASREGMVSPLHFGNGTRLTVT.

The chain uses TRBV19 and TRBJ1-1; D perhaps matches TRBD1 (5 bases). This CDR3 is 14 amino acids long. Trimming took 5 bases from V and 8 from J, leaving 18 bases between them. Germline CDR1 reads LNHDA; CDR2 reads SQIVND (reference sequence). The CDR3 sequence: CASSAPGRPVEAFF. DNA of the CDR3: TGTGCCAGTAGTGCTCCGGGACGGCCGGTAGAAGCTTTCTTT.

This clone has a handful of counts. This chain's CDR3 is CSANEGYYTGELFF. The CDR3 nucleotides are TGCAGTGCTAATGAAGGGTACTACACCGGGGAGCTGTTTTTT. The chain couples TRBV20-1 to TRBJ2-2, with D unresolved. The CDR3 is 14 residues long. V lost 4 bases and J lost 3, with 12 bases in between. CDR1 DFQATT and CDR2 SNEGSKA come from the germline V gene (reference sequence).

The chain employs TRBV19 and TRBJ1-6; no firm D call. The germline V gene encodes CDR1 LNHDA and CDR2 SQIVND (reference sequence). Deletions cut 3 bases from V and 7 bases from J, with 4 bases between. This CDR3 region has 12 residues. The chain's CDR3 is CASSIENSPLHF. The CDR3 DNA sequence: TGTGCCAGTAGTATTGAGAATTCACCCCTCCACTTT.